The entry below describes one TCR beta chain. What it binds is not known. Per the study methods: Filtering differed because ImmunoSEQ produced junction-only sequences that carried no quality scores. TCRdb's copy holds only in-frame clones and misses some; the assay was immunoSEQ multiplex PCR. The D gene and trimming were derived from the DNA, and the V and J assignments and clone size from that table. Of hundreds of thousands of clones listed, approximately 79% are singletons. The data derive from a study of shared clonotypes between healthy human individuals. Deletions cut 6 bases from V and 0 bases from J, with 20 bases between. The CDR3 covers 18 residues. Germline lookup yields CDR1 LNHDA and CDR2 SQIVND (reference sequence). Study results and limitations: Clonotype sharing among donors likely depends on sequencing depth.

This chain connects TRBV19 to TRBJ2-2; the D gene is possibly TRBD2 (6 bases). Sequencing was performed on memory CD4+ T cells sorted from blood. Subset meaning: CD45RA-negative fraction. This TCR was sampled from a woman younger than 45 in good health. The CDR3 DNA follows: TGTGCCAGTAGCCAACCGGGACTCACCTCCGCGAACACCGGGGAGCTGTTTTTT. It translates to CASSQPGLTSANTGELFF. The whole variable domain, remainder taken from reference TRBV19 and TRBJ2-2, is DGGITQSPKYLFRKEGQNVTLSCEQNLNHDAMYWYRQDPGQGLRLIYYSQIVNDFQKGDIAEGYSVSREKKESFPLTVTSAQKNPTAFYLCASSQPGLTSANTGELFFGEGSRLTVL.